Following are 22 T cell receptor beta chains from one sample sequenced in a study of human T cells and chemical hapten exposure. TCRdb reanalysed the RACE reads using MiXCR and keeps one entry per CDR3 protein. In the table there are about 42,000 distinct CDR3 sequences, 8% to 9.5% of which are singletons. Sample time point: patch test 2, 6 weeks after DPC sensitization. Treatment noted: therapeutic diphenylcyclopropenone sensitization with weekly scalp DPC. Here the sequenced sample was whole blood, taken in connection with sensitization to the hapten diphenylcyclopropenone (DPC). The receptors derive from a woman aged 40 to 50 with alopecia areata. Some clones in this sample may be carry-over from other donors' samples.

The chain links TRBV6-5 to TRBJ1-2; D perhaps matches TRBD1 (5 bases). Looked up from germline, CDR1 is MNHEY and CDR2 is SVGAGI. Trimming cost V 6 bases and J 1 base, with 9 bases left between them. CDR3 size: 13 residues. The CDR3 bases are TGTGCCAGCAGCCCCGACAGTAACTATGGCTACACCTTC. It encodes CASSPDSNYGYTF.

This clonotype was recorded at least ten times. V usage is TRBV11-2 and J usage is TRBJ2-2; D tentatively fits TRBD1 or TRBD2 (6 bases each). V was clipped by 2 bases and J by 0 bases, with 16 bases between them. This CDR3 is built from 18 residues. Germline V gene data show CDR1 as SGHAT and CDR2 as FQNNGV. The CDR3 DNA sequence: TGTGCCAGCAGCTTAAAAGGAGGGCGACAGGCGAACACCGGGGAGCTGTTTTTT. Protein sequence: CASSLKGGRQANTGELFF.

This clonotype has a count of ten or more. The V gene is TRBV7-2, the J gene TRBJ2-7; D is undetermined. From germline, CDR1 is SGHTA and CDR2 FQGNSA. V was trimmed by 4 bases and J by 3 bases, leaving 7 bases between them. There are 12 residues in the CDR3. The CDR3 is CASSSMVYEQYF. The CDR3 DNA sequence: TGTGCCAGCAGCTCAATGGTCTACGAGCAGTACTTC.

This clonotype came up many times. This rearrangement joins TRBV4-2 to TRBJ2-7, with 9 bases that match TRBD2. The V gene end was trimmed by 0 bases and the J gene end by 1 base; junction bases not matched to a gene: 4. Germline values: CDR1 LGHNA, CDR2 YNFKEQ. This CDR3 is 16 amino acids long. In nucleotides, the CDR3 is TGTGCCAGCAGCCAAGAGGGGACTAGCTTGTCCTACGAGCAGTACTTC. This gives the protein CASSQEGTSLSYEQYF.

This clonotype was seen at least ten times. This rearrangement joins TRBV5-4 to TRBJ2-5, with D tentatively TRBD2 (6 bases). V lost 5 bases to trimming and J lost 5 bases, with 19 bases between them. Germline values: CDR1 SGHNT, CDR2 YYREEE (reference sequence). This CDR3 has 15 amino acids. This CDR3 reads CASRSDAGSVETQYF. CDR3 in DNA: TGTGCCAGCAGGTCCGATGCGGGATCGGTGGAGACCCAGTACTTC.

Of note for this clonotype: A much bigger clone sits one base away, suggesting this may be a read error. This CDR3 is CASSAGRVRAYEQYF. As DNA, the CDR3 is TGTGCCAGCAGTGCCGGGCGGGTCAGGGCCTACGAGCAGTACTTC. V and J are TRBV6-2 or TRBV6-3 and TRBJ2-7; D possibly uses TRBD1 or TRBD2 (5 bases each). Germline V lookup: CDR1 MNHEY, CDR2 SVGEGT. The CDR3 is 15 amino acids. Trimming stripped 5 bases from V and 2 bases from J, with 16 bases between.

There are a few counts of this clonotype. J is TRBJ1-1 and V is TRBV9; 12 bases align to TRBD1. The CDR3 covers 14 residues. V shed 0 bases, J shed 12 bases, and the junction held 6 bases outside the gene matches. The V gene's germline CDR1 is SGDLS and CDR2 YYNGEE. The chain's CDR3 is CASSVGGQGAATFF. The CDR3 nucleotides are TGTGCCAGCAGCGTAGGGGGACAGGGGGCAGCGACTTTCTTT. Combining the CDR3 with reference TRBV9 and TRBJ1-1 gives the whole variable domain DSGVTQTPKHLITATGQRVTLRCSPRSGDLSVYWYQQSLDQGLQFLIQYYNGEERAKGNILERFSAQQFPDLHSELNLSSLELGDSALYFCASSVGGQGAATFFGQGTRLTVV.

This clonotype was picked up many times. The chain is built from TRBV5-5 and TRBJ2-3; 9 bases align to TRBD1. This CDR3 has 16 amino acids. J was trimmed by 1 base and V by 4 bases; bases with no gene match: 7. Germline V gene lookup returns CDR1 SGHKS and CDR2 YYEKEE (reference sequence). The CDR3 sequence is CASSPRQGDGTDTQYF. Written as DNA, the CDR3 is TGTGCCAGCAGCCCCCGACAGGGGGACGGCACAGATACGCAGTATTTT.

The sample holds many counts of this clonotype. The chain uses TRBV20-1 and TRBJ2-1; 9 bases agree with TRBD2. Trimming cost V 0 bases and J 8 bases; bases outside gene matches: 11. The CDR3 totals 16 residues. CDR1 is DFQATT and CDR2 is SNEGSKA in the germline V gene (reference sequence). The CDR3 DNA sequence: TGCAGTGCTAGAGATCCCCTAGCGGGGCAACGCGATGAGCAGTTCTTC. This gives the protein CSARDPLAGQRDEQFF.

The sample holds many counts of this clonotype. The genes are TRBV28 and TRBJ2-5, with a possible D match to TRBD2 (6 bases). V lost 5 bases and J lost 4, with 17 bases in between. The germline CDR1 and CDR2 sequences are MDHEN and SYDVKM. CDR3 length: 15 amino acids. CDR3 in amino acids: CASSPGGARGETQYF. For the CDR3, the DNA is TGTGCCAGCAGTCCCGGGGGAGCCCGCGGAGAGACCCAGTACTTC. Full variable domain (remainder filled in from reference TRBV28 and TRBJ2-5): DVKVTQSSRYLVKRTGEKVFLECVQDMDHENMFWYRQDPGLGLRLIYFSYDVKMKEKGDIPEGYSVSREKKERFSLILESASTNQTSMYLCASSPGGARGETQYFGPGTRLLVL.

This clonotype showed up many times. The CDR3 protein is CASSGDRGLSGANVLTF. CDR3 nucleotide sequence: TGTGCCAGCTCCGGGGACAGGGGGCTTTCTGGGGCCAACGTCCTGACTTTC. The chain recombines TRBV18 with TRBJ2-6; 12 bases are shared with TRBD1. Losses at the gene ends were 6 bases for V and 1 base for J; bases not matched to a gene: 4. Germline V gives CDR1 KGHSH, CDR2 LQKENI. CDR3 length equals 17 residues.

This clonotype has ten or more counts. The rearrangement joins TRBV7-9 to TRBJ1-5; the match to TRBD1 covers 7 bases. The CDR3 consists of 14 residues. The ends lost 1 base at V and 7 bases at J; junction bases unmatched: 4. Germline V gene data show CDR1 as SEHNR and CDR2 as FQNEAQ (reference sequence). CDR3 residues: CASSLGGGRQPQHF. Here the CDR3 DNA reads TGTGCCAGCAGCTTAGGAGGGGGCCGACAGCCCCAGCATTTT.

This clonotype was observed at least ten times. The V gene is TRBV9, the J gene TRBJ1-6, with a weak D call TRBD1 (5 bases). V lost 3 bases and J lost 6, with 10 bases in between. The CDR3 is 14 residues long. Germline CDR1 SGDLS, CDR2 YYNGEE. CDR3 region: CASSATEINSPLHF. DNA for the CDR3: TGTGCCAGCAGCGCGACAGAGATTAATTCACCCCTCCACTTT.

This clonotype was picked up many times. CDR3 bases: TGTGCCAGCCCACCTCCGGGCCTTAGCACCGGGGAGCTGTTTTTT. This translates into CASPPPGLSTGELFF. This chain joins TRBV6-4 and TRBJ2-2; no definite D call. This CDR3 has 15 residues. Germline V gene data show CDR1 as MRHNA and CDR2 as SNTAGT. Deletions cut 8 bases from V and 4 bases from J, with 17 bases between.

This clonotype was observed many times. The chain has TRBV12-3 or TRBV12-4 and TRBJ1-5; D perhaps matches TRBD1 (6 bases). CDR3 size: 15 residues. V lost 5 bases, J lost 0 bases, and 11 bases lay in between. The CDR3 bases are TGTGCCAGCAGTGCGGGACAATATAGCAATCAGCCCCAGCATTTT. This codes for CASSAGQYSNQPQHF.

A word on this clonotype: At one boundary the junction diverges from the germline segment, which might be a read error. This chain links TRBV7-2 with TRBJ2-4; 10 nucleotides match TRBD1. CDR1 is SGHTA and CDR2 is FQGNSA in the germline V gene. The CDR3 has 17 amino acids. The CDR3, as DNA: TGTGCCAACAGCTTCGACGGACAGGGGGTTTTCAAAAACATTCAGTACTTC. Encoded protein: CANSFDGQGVFKNIQYF.

Comments on this clonotype: Sequence at one end of the junction differs from germline and may be a read error. This chain uses TRBV18 with TRBJ1-6; possibly TRBD1 for D (5 bases). This CDR3 is built from 17 residues. Germline lookup yields CDR1 KGHSH and CDR2 LQKENI. Written as DNA, the CDR3 is TGTGCCAGCTCACTCGGATCGGGGGACCGCCGGGTTTCACCCCTCGACTTT. Translated: CASSLGSGDRRVSPLDF.

This clonotype was found a few times. This chain links TRBV19 with TRBJ2-7; D is undetermined. V was shortened by 5 bases and J by 8 bases, with 16 bases between the two germline ends. This CDR3 spans 13 amino acids. The germline V gene encodes CDR1 LNHDA and CDR2 SQIVND (reference sequence). CDR3 in DNA: TGTGCCAGTAGTCCCAAAGTTTCCGGACAGCAGTACTTC. It is translated as CASSPKVSGQQYF.

This clonotype occurred a few times. The rearrangement uses TRBV29-1 and TRBJ2-3; 8 nucleotides align to TRBD2. The ends lost 0 bases at V and 2 bases at J; junction bases unmatched: 4. Germline V lookup: CDR1 SQVTM, CDR2 ANQGSEA. The CDR3 loop spans 15 amino acids. For the CDR3, the DNA is TGCAGCGTTGAAGACCCAGCGGGGGCCACAGATACGCAGTATTTT. It yields the protein CSVEDPAGATDTQYF.

This clonotype was seen at least ten times. Written as DNA, the CDR3 is TGTGCCAGCAGCCAACATGCGGACCTGTACTTC. It encodes CASSQHADLYF. The V gene is TRBV7-2, the J gene TRBJ2-7; no clear D. V lost 5 bases and J lost 12, with 14 bases in between. CDR1 is SGHTA, CDR2 FQGNSA, per germline. The CDR3 extends over 11 amino acids.

This clonotype was seen only a few times. V is TRBV12-3 or TRBV12-4 and J is TRBJ1-1; 8 nucleotides line up with TRBD1. The V segment lost 5 bases and the J segment 5 bases; nucleotides outside the gene matches: 10. This CDR3 contains 15 residues. CDR3 nucleotides: TGTGCCAGCAGTCGTGGACAGGGTTCGGAGACTGAAGCTTTCTTT. This gives the protein CASSRGQGSETEAFF.

The table lists this clonotype with many counts. Written as DNA, the CDR3 is TGCAGTGCTAGTCTTAGCGCCAGGTGGGATGAGCAGTTCTTC. As protein: CSASLSARWDEQFF. J is TRBJ2-1 and V is TRBV20-1; perhaps TRBD2 as D (5 bases). Germline assignment: CDR1 DFQATT and CDR2 SNEGSKA (reference sequence). The CDR3 contains 14 residues. The V gene lost 3 bases and the J gene lost 8 bases, with 17 bases spanning the gap.